Included here is one T cell receptor beta chain sequence, with context. Its antigen is unknown. Total RNA amounting to roughly 450 ng was the source from which TCR beta cDNA was made with a constant-region primer. Generation of the TCR beta libraries relied on three nested multiplex PCR rounds using slightly modified ARM-PCR. The first two PCR rounds used TRBV1-TRBV30 primers with a Cbeta primer, roughly 10 cycles each. TCRdb reprocessed the multiplex PCR reads with MiXCR, giving one entry per CDR3 protein. The table includes more than 75,000 distinct CDR3 sequences, 55% to 85% detected once. This specimen comes from a study of tumor-infiltrating lymphocytes in primary liver carcinoma. Study-wide results and caveats: Less overlap was seen in tumor-adjacent and tumor-blood pairs than in tumor region pairs.

V was pared by 6 bases and J by 6 bases, with 17 bases of the junction left unmatched. The CDR3 sequence is 16 residues long. Germline CDR1 reads SQVTM; CDR2 reads ANQGSEA. Co-extracted RNA and DNA came from about 19-30 mg of unsorted bulk tissue. The origin of this receptor is a middle-aged man with primary liver carcinoma and hepatitis B virus infection. The V and J genes are TRBV29-1 and TRBJ2-7, with 10 bases lining up with TRBD2. Sequenced material: liver tumor tissue from sampling region 1. The subset was: tumor region T1, superior pole. CDR3 amino acids: CSVTSGPSGSGSEQYF. CDR3 DNA sequence: TGCAGCGTCACATCAGGGCCTAGCGGGAGTGGATCCGAGCAGTACTTC.